This T cell receptor beta chain was found in a study of T cell responses to AZD1222 COVID-19 vaccine. Study-wide points: Spike as a whole was targeted by vaccine-associated CD4 TCRs, dominant at 160-218 and 743-854. Reportedly, nearly half the spike-specific TCRs target unmutated variant regions. Elevations in Spike-specific TCR breadth and depth followed administration of two AZD1222 doses.

The method was immunoSEQ multiplex PCR; TCRdb's version includes in-frame clones alone and lacks a portion of them. The sample has roughly 100,000 clones; 90% to 95% are singletons. Points on this clone: The antigen remains undetermined.

Sample: peripheral blood, taken 28 days after the second AZD1222 dose. This receptor was obtained from an adult who received the AZD1222 COVID-19 vaccine.

DNA for the CDR3: TGTGCCACCAGCAGGGATGACAGGGACGTAAAAACCCAGTACTTC. Protein product: CATSRDDRDVKTQYF. V usage is TRBV15 and J usage is TRBJ2-5; 7 bases map to TRBD1. The length of the CDR3 is 15 residues. Trimming removed 3 bases from V and 8 bases from J; junction bases left unmatched: 12. CDR1 is LNHNV and CDR2 is YYDKDF in the germline V gene (reference sequence).